Each of the 25 T cell receptor beta chains below was sequenced from the same sample in a study of T cell repertoires in cytomegalovirus infection. From the reads, TCRdb called clonotypes with MiXCR, one entry per CDR3 protein. The sample lists 740,000 or so distinct CDR3 sequences, under 40% seen once, with 2.8% in the top ten. Specimen: PBMCs. The receptor set was obtained from a human donor in good health (CMV status not recorded). Some clones in this sample may be carry-over from other donors' samples.

This clonotype was counted between two and nine times. As DNA, the CDR3 is TGTGCCAGTACCCAGGGCAGGGCCAAATACAATGAGCAGTTCTTC. It translates to CASTQGRAKYNEQFF. The chain links TRBV19 to TRBJ2-1, with D possibly being TRBD1 (5 bases). Per germline, CDR1 LNHDA and CDR2 SQIVND (reference sequence). CDR3 length: 15 amino acids. V shed 7 bases and J shed 4 bases, with 17 bases lying between them.

This clonotype has more than one count but fewer than ten. The rearrangement links TRBV28 to TRBJ2-3; D unclear. The CDR3 runs 12 residues. Germline-derived CDR1 and CDR2 are MDHEN and SYDVKM. The ends were cut back, 3 bases at V and 6 bases at J, with 7 bases in the middle. CDR3 sequence (DNA): TGTGCCAGCAGTTTTATTGCGGATACGCAGTATTTT. Protein product: CASSFIADTQYF.

The table lists this clonotype with many counts. The chain has TRBV28 and TRBJ1-5, with D maybe TRBD1 (6 bases). Looked up from germline, CDR1 is MDHEN and CDR2 is SYDVKM. There are 13 residues in the CDR3. Trimming stripped 8 bases from V and 2 bases from J, with 10 bases between. This CDR3 reads CASFRGGNQPQHF. As DNA, the CDR3 is TGTGCCAGCTTTAGGGGGGGCAATCAGCCCCAGCATTTT.

This clonotype was seen at least ten times. The chain combines TRBV7-2 with TRBJ2-7; TRBD1 aligns across 10 bases. The germline V gene encodes CDR1 SGHTA and CDR2 FQGNSA. The CDR3 contains 15 residues. Losses at the gene ends were 1 base for V and 10 bases for J; bases not matched to a gene: 10. CDR3 sequence: CASSLGGTGVSEQYF. For the CDR3, the DNA is TGTGCCAGCAGCTTAGGGGGGACAGGGGTTAGCGAACAGTACTTC.

This clonotype has a handful of counts. J is TRBJ1-2 and V is TRBV7-2; D is undetermined. The CDR3 spans 16 residues. Deletions cut 1 base from V and 1 base from J, with 13 bases between. Per germline, CDR1 SGHTA and CDR2 FQGNSA. CDR3 DNA: TGTGCCAGCAGCTTAGAATTTACAGCCCTTAACTATGGCTACACCTTC. Amino acid sequence: CASSLEFTALNYGYTF.

The chain has TRBV12-3 or TRBV12-4 and TRBJ1-5, with a tentative D call TRBD1 (5 bases). Trimming left V 6 bases short and J 5 bases short, with 14 bases between. CDR3 length equals 14 residues. The CDR3 bases are TGTGCCAGCAGGCCAAGGGGAGGCGATCAGCCCCAGCATTTT. This sequence encodes CASRPRGGDQPQHF.

The table lists this clonotype with a few counts. The CDR3 bases are TGTGCCACCTCTACAGGGGGTGGCTACACCTTC. This gives the protein CATSTGGGYTF. The gene calls are TRBV2 and TRBJ1-2, with 8 nucleotides matching TRBD1. The V segment lost 10 bases and the J segment 7 bases; nucleotides outside the gene matches: 5. The CDR3 is made up of 11 amino acids. Germline values: CDR1 SNHLY, CDR2 FYNNEI.

This rearrangement joins TRBV11-2 to TRBJ1-1; 8 nucleotides agree with TRBD1. The CDR3 runs 14 residues. The germline V gene encodes CDR1 SGHAT and CDR2 FQNNGV. V shed 6 bases, J shed 5 bases, and the junction held 8 bases outside the gene matches. CDR3 region: CASRTGDMMTEAFF. CDR3 nucleotides: TGTGCCAGCAGGACAGGGGACATGATGACTGAAGCTTTCTTT.

This clonotype has only a few counts. The gene calls are TRBV29-1 and TRBJ2-2; 7 positions match TRBD1. The CDR3 covers 16 residues. The trim removed 5 bases at V and 3 bases at J, leaving 12 bases unmatched. In germline, CDR1 is SQVTM, CDR2 ANQGSEA. CDR3 protein: CSVSVVGGPYTGELFF. As DNA, the CDR3 is TGCAGCGTTAGCGTCGTAGGGGGCCCCTACACCGGGGAGCTGTTTTTT.

This clonotype was counted between two and nine times. This chain connects TRBV12-3 or TRBV12-4 to TRBJ2-1; weak D call: TRBD2 (6 bases). Trimming pared 0 bases from V and 4 bases from J, leaving 16 bases between. This CDR3 region has 17 residues. The CDR3 reads CASSLALQRAEYNEQFF. In DNA form, the CDR3 reads TGTGCCAGCAGTTTAGCGCTCCAGCGGGCCGAGTACAATGAGCAGTTCTTC.

The sample holds a few counts of this clonotype. The chain links TRBV12-3 or TRBV12-4 to TRBJ2-2; D may be TRBD1 or TRBD2 (5 bases each). Trimming took off 2 bases at V and 3 bases at J, with 19 bases between the two ends. The CDR3 consists of 18 residues. Written as DNA, the CDR3 is TGTGCCAGCAGTTTAAACCCTATCTTCGGGGCGGACACCGGGGAGCTGTTTTTT. This encodes CASSLNPIFGADTGELFF.

This clonotype was observed many times. DNA for the CDR3: TGTGCCAGCAGCTTAGAGGACAGAATGGATGGCTACACCTTC. Its protein product is CASSLEDRMDGYTF. The chain uses TRBV7-8 and TRBJ1-2; TRBD1 is a possible D gene (6 bases). CDR3 length equals 14 residues. Germline V gene sequence: CDR1 SGHVS, CDR2 FQNEAQ. V was clipped by 1 base and J by 6 bases, with 12 bases between them.

Only a few counts were recorded for this clonotype. V usage is TRBV7-6 and J usage is TRBJ1-1; no reliable D call. Germline CDR1 SGHVS, CDR2 FNYEAQ. This CDR3 contains 12 residues. The V end lost 2 bases, the J end lost 7 bases, and 8 bases lay between the germline ends. This CDR3 is CASSLPGSEAFF. Written as DNA, the CDR3 is TGTGCCAGCAGCTTACCGGGTAGTGAAGCTTTCTTT.

Turning to this clonotype: Just one base apart from a much larger clone, this may be a read error. The genes are TRBV5-1 and TRBJ2-1, with 10 bases fitting TRBD2. With 4 bases clipped from V and 10 bases from J, the junction kept 14 bases outside the gene matches. The CDR3 extends over 16 amino acids. The germline V gene encodes CDR1 SGHRS and CDR2 YFSETQ. The CDR3 reads CASSQGTSAGHREQFF. The CDR3 DNA is TGCGCCAGCAGCCAAGGGACTAGCGCGGGGCATAGGGAGCAGTTCTTC.

Comments on this clonotype: A read error is possible here, since a much larger clone lies one base away. CDR3 loop: CASSLYPGTYNEQVF. The CDR3 coding sequence is TGTGCCAGCAGCTTATATCCGGGGACCTACAATGAGCAGGTCTTC. V and J are TRBV7-3 and TRBJ2-1; D may correspond to TRBD1 or TRBD2 (5 bases each). The CDR3 extends over 15 amino acids. CDR1 and CDR2 (germline): SGHTA, FQGTGA.

The CDR3 sequence: CASSLRVAGLAGGPRINIQYF. CDR3 sequence (DNA): TGTGCCAGCAGTTTAAGAGTAGCGGGACTAGCGGGAGGGCCCCGGATAAACATTCAGTACTTC. J is TRBJ2-4 and V is TRBV12-3 or TRBV12-4; TRBD2 agrees at 16 bases. CDR3 length equals 21 residues. With V trimmed by 2 bases and J by 6 bases, 16 bases remained unmatched.

This clonotype was recorded many times. This rearrangement joins TRBV6-1 to TRBJ1-1, with 9 bases matching TRBD1. V gave up 6 bases and J gave up 6 bases; unmatched junction bases: 8. The CDR3 has 14 residues. Germline CDR1 is MNHNS and CDR2 is SASEGT. Here the CDR3 reads CASSHGQGRAEAFF. The CDR3 nucleotides are TGTGCCAGCAGCCACGGACAGGGGAGGGCTGAAGCTTTCTTT.

V and J are TRBV7-6 and TRBJ2-1; 7 bases line up with TRBD2. The CDR3 sequence is 16 residues long. Trimming took 3 bases from V and 1 from J; bases not matched to a gene: 6. Germline V gene lookup returns CDR1 SGHVS and CDR2 FNYEAQ. The CDR3 DNA is TGTGCCAGCAGCTTCAGTGGGAGGGTGTCCTACAATGAGCAGTTCTTC. It encodes CASSFSGRVSYNEQFF.

This clonotype was counted only a few times. This sequence joins TRBV20-1 and TRBJ2-1, with 8 bases lining up with TRBD1. There are 14 residues in the CDR3. Germline trimming cut 6 bases from V and 4 bases from J; bases unmatched to any gene: 8. The V gene's germline CDR1 is DFQATT and CDR2 SNEGSKA (reference sequence). The DNA for the CDR3 is TGCAGTGCCTCCCCTGGGACAGGTTACAATGAGCAGTTCTTC. It codes for CSASPGTGYNEQFF.

The chain is built from TRBV28 and TRBJ2-3, with TRBD2 matching 9 bases. Germline V CDR1 and CDR2: MDHEN, SYDVKM. V lost 8 bases, J lost 2 bases, and 2 bases stayed unmatched. CDR3 size: 13 residues. The CDR3 reads CASASGITDTQYF. The DNA of the CDR3 is TGTGCCAGCGCTAGCGGGATCACAGATACGCAGTATTTT.

The V and J genes are TRBV7-9 and TRBJ2-1; 13 bases are shared with TRBD2. Germline assignment: CDR1 SEHNR and CDR2 FQNEAQ (reference sequence). V trimming: 5 bases; J trimming: 9 bases; junction bases outside the gene matches: 7. The CDR3 is 15 residues long. The CDR3 here is CASSPTSGRAGEQFF. The CDR3, as DNA: TGTGCCAGCAGCCCCACTAGCGGGAGGGCTGGTGAGCAGTTCTTC.

This clonotype was seen a few times. V is TRBV6-1 and J is TRBJ2-1; 8 bases agree with TRBD1. J gave up 2 bases and V 6 bases, and 9 bases lay outside the gene matches. Germline CDR1 is MNHNS and CDR2 is SASEGT. This CDR3 region has 16 residues. The CDR3 loop is CASSRRQGAAYNEQFF. The CDR3 nucleotides read TGTGCCAGCAGCAGGCGTCAGGGGGCTGCCTACAATGAGCAGTTCTTC.

V is TRBV12-3 or TRBV12-4 and J is TRBJ2-7; 9 bases agree with TRBD2. Trimming took 3 bases from V and 4 from J; bases not matched to a gene: 4. The CDR3 loop spans 14 amino acids. DNA of the CDR3: TGTGCCAGCAGTTTTTCTAGCGGGATATACGAGCAGTACTTC. It specifies CASSFSSGIYEQYF.

This chain connects TRBV4-1 to TRBJ1-5; tentative D call: TRBD1 (5 bases). This CDR3 region has 14 residues. V was shortened by 1 base and J by 7 bases, with 11 bases between the two germline ends. Germline assignment: CDR1 MGHRA and CDR2 YSYEKL. CDR3 nucleotide sequence: TGCGCCAGCAGCCAAGTATTGCAGGGACAGCCCCAGCATTTT. The encoded protein is CASSQVLQGQPQHF.

This clonotype was picked up a small number of times. The V call is TRBV5-4, the J call TRBJ1-1, with D perhaps TRBD1 (6 bases). Germline CDR1 reads SGHNT; CDR2 reads YYREEE (reference sequence). There are 15 residues in the CDR3. V lost 4 bases and J 2 bases, leaving 15 bases between the germline ends. Here the CDR3 reads CASSPPTGPNTEAFF. DNA of the CDR3: TGTGCCAGCAGCCCTCCCACAGGGCCAAACACTGAAGCTTTCTTT.